The next 25 T cell receptor beta chains were all read from a single sample in a study of T cells after yellow fever vaccination. MiXCR, applied by TCRdb to the 5' RACE reads, yields one record per CDR3 protein. The table lists tens of thousands of distinct CDR3 sequences, around 6.5% of them singletons, with roughly a third in the top ten. The sequencing here drew on CD8+ T cells sorted from PBMCs, taken 5 to 6 days after the first yellow fever vaccination. The receptors derive from a man aged 18-30 years who received the YFV17D yellow fever vaccine.

This clonotype has more than one count but fewer than ten. The chain is built from TRBV4-2 and TRBJ1-1; no firm D call. V lost 4 bases and J lost 5, with 17 bases in between. CDR1 is LGHNA and CDR2 is YNFKEQ in the germline V gene. This CDR3 comprises 15 residues. The CDR3 loop reads CASSPLVGRFTEAFF. The CDR3 DNA follows: TGTGCCAGCAGCCCCCTGGTGGGAAGATTTACTGAAGCTTTCTTT.

This clonotype was seen ten or more times. J is TRBJ2-5 and V is TRBV12-3 or TRBV12-4; 10 nucleotides align to TRBD1. J lost 3 bases, V lost 8 bases, and 9 bases had no gene match. The CDR3 covers 15 residues. The CDR3 nucleotides read TGTGCCAGCGGATACACCGGGACAGGGGAAGAGACCCAGTACTTC. Protein: CASGYTGTGEETQYF.

This clonotype was recorded many times. This chain links TRBV4-1 with TRBJ2-1; tentatively, D is TRBD2 (7 bases). V lost 0 bases, J lost 7 bases, and 16 bases lay in between. Germline V lookup: CDR1 MGHRA, CDR2 YSYEKL. This CDR3 spans 16 amino acids. The CDR3 sequence is CASSQESGGFWNEQFF. CDR3 DNA sequence: TGCGCCAGCAGCCAAGAATCGGGGGGCTTTTGGAATGAGCAGTTCTTC.

This clonotype occurred many times. The V call is TRBV5-1, the J call TRBJ2-7; no reliable D call. The germline V gene has CDR1 SGHRS and CDR2 YFSETQ. V shed 0 bases and J shed 2 bases, with 12 bases lying between them. The CDR3 is made up of 15 amino acids. CDR3 in amino acids: CASSLENTKAYEQYF. The CDR3 DNA reads as TGCGCCAGCAGCTTGGAAAATACTAAAGCCTACGAGCAGTACTTC.

The rearrangement uses TRBV19 and TRBJ2-7; D perhaps matches TRBD2 (6 bases). Germline CDR1 is LNHDA and CDR2 is SQIVND (reference sequence). The germline V and J ends were trimmed by 5 bases and 0 bases, with 8 bases remaining between them. The CDR3 sequence is 13 residues long. The CDR3 bases are TGTGCCAGTAGTGGAGGGGCCTCCTACGAGCAGTACTTC. Protein product: CASSGGASYEQYF.

The chain is built from TRBV12-3 or TRBV12-4 and TRBJ2-1; 7 bases match TRBD1. The J segment lost 4 bases and the V segment lost 7 bases, leaving 7 bases of the junction unmatched. The CDR3 sequence is 14 residues long. CDR3 nucleotide sequence: TGTGCCAGCACACCGGGACAGAGATACAATGAGCAGTTCTTC. Residues: CASTPGQRYNEQFF.

In this sample, this clonotype turned up a few times. The V and J genes are TRBV7-2 and TRBJ1-5; D is unclear. Trimming removed 2 bases from V and 2 bases from J, with 10 bases in between. The CDR3 covers 15 residues. The germline CDR1 and CDR2 sequences are SGHTA and FQGNSA. CDR3 protein: CASSLMGSGNQPQHF. Here the CDR3 DNA reads TGTGCCAGCAGCTTAATGGGGTCAGGCAATCAGCCCCAGCATTTT.

This clonotype appeared a few times. The chain is built from TRBV27 and TRBJ1-6; possible D gene TRBD1, 5 bases. The CDR3 consists of 16 residues. Germline CDR1 is MNHEY and CDR2 is SMNVEV (reference sequence). V was pared by 6 bases and J by 7 bases, with 19 bases between. CDR3 coding DNA: TGTGCCAGCAGCGAATTTTCCGGGACCCTAAATTCACCCCTCCACTTT. Protein product: CASSEFSGTLNSPLHF.

There are a few counts of this clonotype. This chain connects TRBV28 to TRBJ1-5; no firm D call. The ends were cut back, 2 bases at V and 0 bases at J, with 8 bases in the middle. The CDR3 consists of 15 residues. Germline lookup yields CDR1 MDHEN and CDR2 SYDVKM. The CDR3 DNA is TGTGCCAGCAGTTTAGGAGCCAATAGCAATCAGCCCCAGCATTTT. This codes for CASSLGANSNQPQHF.

This chain links TRBV11-2 with TRBJ2-3, with D tentatively TRBD2 (5 bases). V lost 1 base and J lost 6, with 23 bases in between. CDR3 length: 18 residues. Germline CDR1 reads SGHAT; CDR2 reads FQNNGV. DNA for the CDR3: TGTGCCAGCAGCTTAGTTGGCGGGTTATTGATTTTCGGGGATACGCAGTATTTT. The encoded protein is CASSLVGGLLIFGDTQYF.

The sample holds a few counts of this clonotype. The CDR3 nucleotides read TGTGCCAGCAGGACCCGGCCTGCAGATACGCAGTATTTT. It is translated as CASRTRPADTQYF. This chain uses TRBV6-1 with TRBJ2-3; D gene ambiguous. Germline-derived CDR1 and CDR2 are MNHNS and SASEGT. The CDR3 is 13 residues long. V lost 6 bases to trimming and J lost 4 bases, with 11 bases between them.

The rearrangement links TRBV12-3 or TRBV12-4 to TRBJ2-1, with TRBD2 matching over 13 bases. V was pared by 11 bases and J by 0 bases, with 16 bases of the junction left unmatched. There are 19 residues in the CDR3. The CDR3 DNA sequence: TGTGCCTTCAGCCGTTGGACTAGCGGGGGCCTTATCTCCTACAATGAGCAGTTCTTC. Protein sequence: CAFSRWTSGGLISYNEQFF.

Of note for this clonotype: One end of the junction is discordant with germline, which a read error may explain. The chain links TRBV10-3 to TRBJ1-1; perhaps TRBD1 as D (6 bases). Germline CDR1 and CDR2: ENHRY and SYGVKD. This CDR3 spans 15 amino acids. CDR3 DNA sequence: TGTGCCATCAGGGAGTCCAGGGGCGGAGGTACTGAAGCTTTCTTT. Amino acids: CAIRESRGGGTEAFF.

Many counts were recorded for this clonotype. The chain recombines TRBV29-1 with TRBJ1-2, with 9 nucleotides matching TRBD1. V lost 7 bases, J lost 3 bases, and 6 bases stayed unmatched. CDR3 length: 13 amino acids. Germline V gives CDR1 SQVTM, CDR2 ANQGSEA. CDR3 loop: CSADRGAYYGYTF. CDR3 DNA: TGCAGCGCCGACAGGGGGGCCTACTATGGCTACACCTTC.

This clonotype came up many times. V gene TRBV12-3 or TRBV12-4 combines with J gene TRBJ2-2; D unclear. V was pared by 5 bases and J by 4 bases, with 14 bases between. This CDR3 contains 15 residues. CDR3 coding DNA: TGTGCCAGCAGTCAATCGGTATCTACCACCGGGGAGCTGTTTTTT. It specifies CASSQSVSTTGELFF.

Only a few counts were recorded for this clonotype. The rearrangement links TRBV13 to TRBJ2-3; TRBD1 is a possible D gene (8 bases). CDR1 is PRHDT, CDR2 FYEKMQ, per germline (reference sequence). This CDR3 spans 15 amino acids. V was pared by 2 bases and J by 2 bases, with 11 bases between. CDR3 region: CASSLTGGDTDTQYF. CDR3 sequence (DNA): TGTGCCAGCAGCTTAACAGGGGGGGACACAGATACGCAGTATTTT.

Worth noting for this clonotype: A much bigger clone sits one base away, suggesting this may be a read error. This CDR3 is CSIREDISNTGELFF. Written as DNA, the CDR3 is TGTTCCATCAGGGAGGACATATCGAACACCGGGGAGCTGTTTTTT. The genes are TRBV10-3 and TRBJ2-2; tentative D call: TRBD2 (6 bases). The CDR3 runs to 15 residues. From germline, CDR1 is ENHRY and CDR2 SYGVKD.

This clonotype was picked up many times. The chain has TRBV12-3 or TRBV12-4 and TRBJ2-7, with TRBD2 matching 13 bases. V lost 6 bases to trimming and J lost 2 bases; unmatched junction nucleotides: 7. The CDR3 is made up of 16 amino acids. The CDR3 here is CASSRRTSGGPYEQYF. For the CDR3, the DNA is TGTGCCAGCAGCCGCCGGACTAGCGGGGGTCCCTACGAGCAGTACTTC.

This clonotype was counted many times. The chain combines TRBV12-3 or TRBV12-4 with TRBJ2-7, with TRBD2 matching over 14 bases. V lost 8 bases and J lost 2; bases outside the gene matches: 11. The length of the CDR3 is 17 residues. DNA for the CDR3: TGTGCCAGCGACTCCGGGACTAGCGGGGGAGATCCCTACGAGCAGTACGTC. Its translation: CASDSGTSGGDPYEQYV.

CDR3 loop: CASSDGTGVRYGYTF. The CDR3 coding sequence is TGTGCCAGCAGTGACGGAACAGGGGTAAGGTATGGCTACACCTTC. The chain carries TRBV25-1 and TRBJ1-2, with 7 nucleotides matching TRBD1. CDR1 and CDR2 from the germline V gene are MGHDK and SYGVNS. The CDR3 covers 15 residues. V was clipped by 3 bases and J by 5 bases; unmatched bases: 9.

This sequence joins TRBV12-3 or TRBV12-4 and TRBJ1-4, with a possible D match to TRBD1 (5 bases). The CDR3 extends over 12 amino acids. V lost 5 bases to trimming and J lost 8 bases, with 9 bases between them. The CDR3 DNA is TGTGCCAGCAGTGAAGACAGCGAAAAACTGTTTTTT. Protein sequence: CASSEDSEKLFF.

This clonotype has a handful of counts. The chain joins TRBV12-3 or TRBV12-4 to TRBJ1-2, with D tentatively TRBD1 (5 bases). V was cut by 7 bases and J by 6 bases, with 12 bases left in between. CDR3 length: 12 residues. CDR3 DNA: TGTGCCAGCACCGGGACGGGCCATGGCTACACCTTC. The encoded protein is CASTGTGHGYTF.

This clonotype was seen at least ten times. The chain links TRBV6-5 to TRBJ1-1; D perhaps matches TRBD1 (6 bases). Germline V gives CDR1 MNHEY, CDR2 SVGAGI. This CDR3 contains 15 residues. V dropped 2 bases and J dropped 1 base, with 11 bases sitting between them. The CDR3 here is CASSYHGQRNTEAFF. CDR3 sequence (DNA): TGTGCCAGCAGTTACCACGGACAGAGGAACACTGAAGCTTTCTTT.

In its sample, this clonotype was seen many times. For the CDR3, the DNA is TGCGCCAGCAGCCAAGTTGGGCAGGGGGTTGCCGGGGAGCTGTTTTTT. It is translated as CASSQVGQGVAGELFF. The J gene is TRBJ2-2, the V gene TRBV4-1; TRBD1 matches at 7 bases. CDR3 length equals 16 residues. The ends lost 1 base at V and 6 bases at J; junction bases unmatched: 8. Germline loops: CDR1 MGHRA, CDR2 YSYEKL.

This clonotype appeared many times. The chain has TRBV10-3 and TRBJ2-1; D not resolved. The CDR3 runs 13 residues. Germline CDR1 and CDR2: ENHRY and SYGVKD. V was clipped by 1 base and J by 5 bases, with 6 bases between them. DNA for the CDR3: TGTGCCATCAGTGAGTACAAAGACAATGAGCAGTTCTTC. It is translated as CAISEYKDNEQFF.